This T cell receptor (beta chain) was captured by sequencing in a study of blood T cell repertoires in COVID-19. On the study more broadly: The United States, Italy and Spain were the sources of the acute and convalescent COVID-19 samples.

Some clones are missing from TCRdb's copy, which holds only in-frame ones; the method was immunoSEQ multiplex PCR. Of about 250,000 clones in the sample, approximately 83% were seen once. The trim removed 2 bases at V and 4 bases at J, leaving 2 bases unmatched. Germline V gives CDR1 SEHNR, CDR2 FQNEAQ (reference sequence). The CDR3 runs 15 residues. The sequence came from a human donor in a cohort sampled during active COVID-19. The sequenced sample was peripheral blood. The genes are TRBV7-9 and TRBJ2-3; 11 nucleotides match TRBD2. The CDR3 DNA reads TGTGCCAGCAGCTTAAGTAGCGGGGGGGCAGATACGCAGTATTTT. This encodes CASSLSSGGADTQYF.